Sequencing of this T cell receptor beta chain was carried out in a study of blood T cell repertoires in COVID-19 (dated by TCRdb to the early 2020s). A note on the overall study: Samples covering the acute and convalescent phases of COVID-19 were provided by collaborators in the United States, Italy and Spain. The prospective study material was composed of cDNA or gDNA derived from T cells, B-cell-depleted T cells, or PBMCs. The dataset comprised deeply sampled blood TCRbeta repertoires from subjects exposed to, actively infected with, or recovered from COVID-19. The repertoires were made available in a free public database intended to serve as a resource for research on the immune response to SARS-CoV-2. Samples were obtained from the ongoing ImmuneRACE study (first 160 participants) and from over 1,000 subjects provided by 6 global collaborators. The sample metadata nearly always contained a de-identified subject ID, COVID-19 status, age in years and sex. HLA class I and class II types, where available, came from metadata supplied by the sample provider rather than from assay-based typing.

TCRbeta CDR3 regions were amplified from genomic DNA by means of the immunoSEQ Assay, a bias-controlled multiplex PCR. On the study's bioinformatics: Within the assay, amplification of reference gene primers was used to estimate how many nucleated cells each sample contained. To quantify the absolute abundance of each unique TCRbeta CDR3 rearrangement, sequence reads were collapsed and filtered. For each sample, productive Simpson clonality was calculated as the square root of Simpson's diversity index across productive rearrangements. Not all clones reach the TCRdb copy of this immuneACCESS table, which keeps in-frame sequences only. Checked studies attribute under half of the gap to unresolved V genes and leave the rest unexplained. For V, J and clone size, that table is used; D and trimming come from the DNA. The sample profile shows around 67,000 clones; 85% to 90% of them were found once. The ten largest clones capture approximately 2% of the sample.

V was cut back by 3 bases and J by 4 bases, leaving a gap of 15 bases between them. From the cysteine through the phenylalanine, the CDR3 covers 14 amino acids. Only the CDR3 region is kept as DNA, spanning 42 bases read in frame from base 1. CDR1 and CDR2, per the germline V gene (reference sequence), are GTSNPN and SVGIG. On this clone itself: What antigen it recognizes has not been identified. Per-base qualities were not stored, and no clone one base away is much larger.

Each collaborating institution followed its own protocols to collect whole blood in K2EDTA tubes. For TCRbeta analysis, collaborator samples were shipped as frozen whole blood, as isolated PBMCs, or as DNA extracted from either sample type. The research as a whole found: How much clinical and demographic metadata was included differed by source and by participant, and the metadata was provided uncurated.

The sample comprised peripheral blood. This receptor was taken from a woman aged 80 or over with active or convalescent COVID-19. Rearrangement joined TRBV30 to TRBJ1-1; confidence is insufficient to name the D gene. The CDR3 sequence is CAWSAISPSTEAFF. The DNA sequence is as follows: TGTGCCTGGAGCGCCATATCGCCGAGCACTGAAGCTTTCTTT.